This T cell receptor beta chain stems from a study of vaccination effects on CD4 cells after COVID-19. Study overall: It was two doses of either the BNT162b2 or mRNA-1273 vaccine that participants received.

About this clone itself: Its target is not known. No conserved phenylalanine or tryptophan ends this CDR3, so it is likely a read error. The DNA is omitted, as the CDR3 cannot be located on it reliably, and the CDR3 follows TCRdb's listing.

Subsequent to 10 days of culture, CD4+ T cells were isolated. Vaccinees lacked prior SARS-CoV-2 infection and tested negative for nucleocapsid antibodies. The CDR3 extends over 14 residues, inclusive of both ends. The germline V gene has CDR1 MGHDK and CDR2 SYGVNS. Measured with immunoSEQ multiplex PCR; TCRdb has only the in-frame clones, and not every one. Among more than 30,000 clones listed, under 85% were seen once. The receptor's source is a human donor who received a COVID-19 vaccine. The material was CD4+ T cells from PBMCs cultured without peptide, obtained before COVID-19 vaccination. The gene calls are TRBV25-1 and TRBJ1-2; no DNA check was done on the table's D call, TRBD1. The CDR3 loop is CASSEYGTGSLKCG.